The subject of this entry is one T cell receptor beta chain. The antigen remains unidentified. A read error is possible here, since a much larger clone lies one base away. The data originate from a study of blood T cells in healthy people across ages. They isolated at least 6 million PBMCs from each sample. The CDR3 extends over 15 amino acids. The germline V gene encodes CDR1 DFQATT and CDR2 SNEGSKA (reference sequence). A sample-barcoded 5' primer and a J-beta primer mix were used in a second PCR of roughly 7 to 11 cycles. All samples yielded 2.5 million or more CDR3-containing paired-end reads. TCRdb processed the 5' RACE reads anew with MiXCR; each CDR3 protein has one entry. Here the sample spans 650,000 to 800,000 distinct CDR3 sequences, 40% to 65% being singletons. Findings and caveats of the study: Across samples, TCR beta diversity tracked strongly with naive T cell percentage. Compared with aged donors, long-lived donors showed fewer expanded clones, suggesting selection.

This TCR came from a woman aged 80 or older in good health. Sequences were obtained from blood. The chain recombines TRBV20-1 with TRBJ2-1; a possible D gene is TRBD2 (5 bases). Near its end, the DNA agrees better with TRBJ2-7, so the J call may be wrong. The CDR3 DNA reads as TGCAGTGCTAGGAGGGTCAGGCCGGACCACAATGAGCAGTACTTC. Translated: CSARRVRPDHNEQYF.